One and the same sample provided the 10 T cell receptor beta chains below, sequenced in a study of blood T cell repertoires in COVID-19. The table came from immunoSEQ multiplex PCR; TCRdb's copy has only in-frame clones and leaves some out. The table lists 150,000 to 180,000 clones, roughly nine tenths of them singletons. Source material: peripheral blood. These receptors came from a woman in her seventies with acute or convalescent COVID-19.

V and J are TRBV27 and TRBJ2-3; the match to TRBD1 covers 9 bases. J lost 3 bases, V lost 5 bases, and 12 bases had no gene match. Germline assignment: CDR1 MNHEY and CDR2 SMNVEV (reference sequence). CDR3 length: 17 amino acids. CDR3 nucleotide sequence: TGTGCCAGCAGTATCACGAACAGGGGGCGCGGGACAGATACGCAGTATTTT. As protein: CASSITNRGRGTDTQYF.

The chain's CDR3 is CASGRQGSYEQYV. The CDR3 DNA is TGTGCCAGCGGTAGACAGGGCTCCTACGAGCAGTACGTC. This chain joins TRBV6-5 and TRBJ2-7; 7 bases fit TRBD1. J gave up 0 bases and V 8 bases, and 4 bases lay outside the gene matches. Germline V lookup: CDR1 MNHEY, CDR2 SVGAGI. This CDR3 region has 13 residues.

CDR3 DNA: TGTGCCAGCAGCCAAGATGGGGGGGGGCGTTTCAGCAATCAGCCCCAGCATTTT. Translation gives CASSQDGGGRFSNQPQHF. The chain combines TRBV3-1 (or the pseudogene TRBV3-2) with TRBJ1-5, with D possibly TRBD1 on 6 matching bases. This CDR3 has 18 amino acids. V gave up 0 bases and J gave up 1 base, with 16 bases separating them. Germline V gene lookup returns CDR1 LGHDT and CDR2 YNNKEL (reference sequence).

The rearrangement links TRBV6-2 or TRBV6-3 to TRBJ1-4; the D is unclear. The CDR3 runs to 15 residues. The germline V gene encodes CDR1 MNHEY and CDR2 SVGEGT. Trimming removed 2 bases at V and 7 bases at J, with 14 bases between. CDR3 DNA sequence: TGTGCCAGCAGTTACGTCTTGAGGGCCGGTGAAAAACTGTTTTTT. It yields the protein CASSYVLRAGEKLFF.

This chain connects TRBV6-4 to TRBJ2-1; no clear D gene. This CDR3 contains 15 residues. Germline V gene data show CDR1 as MRHNA and CDR2 as SNTAGT. V dropped 2 bases and J dropped 4 bases, with 12 bases sitting between them. CDR3 amino acids: CASSDVQAAYNEQFF. CDR3 nucleotide sequence: TGTGCCAGCAGTGACGTTCAGGCAGCATACAATGAGCAGTTCTTC.

The genes are TRBV2 and TRBJ1-5; D not certain. The CDR3 runs to 14 residues. The ends were cut back, 2 bases at V and 7 bases at J, with 12 bases in the middle. The germline gives CDR1 SNHLY, CDR2 FYNNEI. CDR3 sequence (DNA): TGTGCCAGCAGTGAACGGGCGGGTGCGCAGCCCCAGCATTTT. The encoded protein is CASSERAGAQPQHF.

The V call is TRBV19, the J call TRBJ2-7, with 11 positions matching TRBD1. This CDR3 comprises 15 residues. V dropped 5 bases and J dropped 3; count of bases not matched to a gene: 6. Germline CDR1 is LNHDA and CDR2 is SQIVND (reference sequence). The CDR3 loop reads CASSPGTGGDYEQYV. The CDR3 bases are TGTGCCAGTAGTCCAGGGACAGGGGGTGACTACGAGCAGTACGTC.

Worth noting for this clone: Other nucleotide sequences in the sample specify the same CDR3. This rearrangement joins TRBV18 to TRBJ1-1; TRBD1 matches at 7 bases. In germline, CDR1 is KGHSH, CDR2 LQKENI. V shed 2 bases, J shed 1 base, and the junction held 4 bases outside the gene matches. CDR3 size: 15 residues. DNA of the CDR3: TGTGCCAGCTCACCAAGACAGGGAGGGAACACTGAAGCTTTCTTT. This sequence encodes CASSPRQGGNTEAFF.

The chain couples TRBV19 to TRBJ1-3, with D tentatively TRBD1 (6 bases). The V end lost 5 bases, the J end lost 4 bases, and 15 bases lay between the germline ends. Germline lookup yields CDR1 LNHDA and CDR2 SQIVND (reference sequence). The CDR3 covers 15 residues. CDR3 amino acids: CASSETPTGGNTIYF. The CDR3 coding sequence is TGTGCCAGTAGTGAAACCCCGACAGGCGGAAACACCATATATTTT.

This clone was picked up a small number of times. V usage is TRBV4-1 and J usage is TRBJ1-2; 7 bases match TRBD1. Germline assignment: CDR1 MGHRA and CDR2 YSYEKL. The CDR3 extends over 14 amino acids. V dropped 1 base and J dropped 5; count of bases not matched to a gene: 4. The CDR3 DNA reads TGCGCCAGCAGCCAAGGGGAGGACAGGTATGGCTACACCTTC. Its translation is CASSQGEDRYGYTF.